These 26 T cell receptor beta chains came from one sample sequenced in a study of identical twins. From the 5' RACE reads, TCRdb called clonotypes with MiXCR, one entry per CDR3 protein. The sample shows fewer than 350,000 distinct CDR3 sequences, roughly 8.6% of them seen only once. The same specimen was also included in a second study, on yellow fever vaccine responses in identical twins.

Sequenced material: memory (CD45RO+) T cells sorted from blood. These receptors were taken from a woman aged 18-35 years in good health.

This clonotype was seen ten or more times. This chain connects TRBV5-1 to TRBJ1-2; a possible D gene is TRBD1 (6 bases). Trimming cost V 3 bases and J 2 bases, with 11 bases left between them. This CDR3 is built from 14 residues. Germline CDR1 and CDR2: SGHRS and YFSETQ. CDR3 region: CASSSGAGNYGYTF. The CDR3 DNA is TGCGCCAGCAGCTCAGGGGCCGGCAACTATGGCTACACCTTC.

This clonotype was found a few times. V gene TRBV19 combines with J gene TRBJ1-1; TRBD1 agrees at 8 bases. Germline V lookup: CDR1 LNHDA, CDR2 SQIVND (reference sequence). This CDR3 is 15 amino acids long. J gave up 4 bases and V 2 bases, and 6 bases lay outside the gene matches. The chain's CDR3 is CASSIQGARFTEAFF. Here the CDR3 DNA reads TGTGCCAGTAGTATACAGGGGGCGCGGTTCACTGAAGCTTTCTTT. Drawing the rest from reference TRBV19 and TRBJ1-1, the complete variable domain is DGGITQSPKYLFRKEGQNVTLSCEQNLNHDAMYWYRQDPGQGLRLIYYSQIVNDFQKGDIAEGYSVSREKKESFPLTVTSAQKNPTAFYLCASSIQGARFTEAFFGQGTRLTVV.

This clonotype has a handful of counts. The genes are TRBV5-5 and TRBJ2-1; D is possibly TRBD1 or TRBD2 (7 bases each). V was cut by 2 bases and J by 9 bases, with 21 bases left in between. Germline V gene sequence: CDR1 SGHKS, CDR2 YYEKEE (reference sequence). The CDR3 runs 16 residues. CDR3 nucleotides: TGTGCCAGCAGCTTAGGGACAGTCAGCGGGATCATTGAGCAGTTCTTC. Translation gives CASSLGTVSGIIEQFF.

This clonotype was found many times. The gene calls are TRBV15 and TRBJ2-1; perhaps TRBD1 as D (6 bases). The CDR3 totals 15 residues. Per germline, CDR1 LNHNV and CDR2 YYDKDF (reference sequence). V was shortened by 2 bases and J by 1 base, with 9 bases between the two germline ends. CDR3 sequence reads: CATSRSGHSYNEQFF. Written as DNA, the CDR3 is TGTGCCACCAGCAGATCGGGACATTCCTACAATGAGCAGTTCTTC.

This chain uses TRBV6-4 with TRBJ2-4, with TRBD1 identical over 8 bases. Germline V CDR1 and CDR2: MRHNA, SNTAGT. The CDR3 consists of 13 residues. Losses at the gene ends were 3 bases for V and 7 bases for J; bases not matched to a gene: 2. The CDR3 protein is CASSENRGNIQYF. DNA for the CDR3: TGTGCCAGCAGTGAGAACAGGGGGAACATTCAGTACTTC.

The table lists this clonotype with a few counts. The V gene is TRBV29-1, the J gene TRBJ2-1; D gene unclear. Germline assignment: CDR1 SQVTM and CDR2 ANQGSEA. The CDR3 totals 11 residues. V dropped 4 bases and J dropped 6 bases, with 7 bases sitting between them. The DNA of the CDR3 is TGCAGCGTTGCCCGGACCAATGAGCAGTTCTTC. Translating it yields CSVARTNEQFF.

This clonotype appeared many times. The rearrangement links TRBV7-9 to TRBJ1-5; D may be TRBD1 (6 bases). The CDR3 consists of 15 residues. Trimming cost V 5 bases and J 2 bases, with 13 bases left between them. CDR1 is SEHNR and CDR2 is FQNEAQ in the germline V gene (reference sequence). CDR3 residues: CASSQQGSGNQPQHF. CDR3 nucleotides: TGTGCCAGCAGCCAACAGGGATCTGGCAATCAGCCCCAGCATTTT.

There are many counts of this clonotype. V and J are TRBV5-1 and TRBJ2-1, with 7 nucleotides matching TRBD1. This CDR3 comprises 14 residues. Germline assignment: CDR1 SGHRS and CDR2 YFSETQ. V gave up 3 bases and J gave up 5 bases; unmatched junction bases: 5. CDR3: CASSWDSPNNEQFF. The CDR3 DNA reads TGCGCCAGCAGCTGGGACAGCCCCAACAATGAGCAGTTCTTC.

The V and J genes are TRBV20-1 and TRBJ2-3; 8 positions match TRBD2. The CDR3 length is 15 residues. Looked up from germline, CDR1 is DFQATT and CDR2 is SNEGSKA (reference sequence). V gave up 0 bases and J gave up 5 bases; unmatched junction bases: 7. The CDR3: CSAREIGGALDTQYF. The CDR3 nucleotides read TGCAGTGCTAGAGAAATCGGGGGGGCCTTAGATACGCAGTATTTT.

The table lists this clonotype with a few counts. The chain joins TRBV20-1 to TRBJ2-1; 14 bases map to TRBD2. The CDR3 length is 17 residues. Germline loops: CDR1 DFQATT, CDR2 SNEGSKA (reference sequence). V dropped 1 base and J dropped 7; count of bases not matched to a gene: 9. In nucleotides, the CDR3 is TGCAGTGCTAGAGGGAGGAGGACTAGCGGGGGGACTAATGAGCAGTTCTTC. As protein: CSARGRRTSGGTNEQFF.

This clonotype has only a few counts. J is TRBJ2-1 and V is TRBV28; D possibly matches TRBD1 or TRBD2 (6 bases each). In germline, CDR1 is MDHEN, CDR2 SYDVKM. This CDR3 region has 14 residues. V gave up 10 bases and J gave up 9 bases, with 22 bases separating them. The CDR3 is CATQGGTPLGEQFF. The CDR3, as DNA: TGTGCCACCCAAGGGGGGACCCCCCTAGGTGAGCAGTTCTTC.

This clonotype has only a few counts. This chain uses TRBV20-1 with TRBJ2-1; no firm D call. CDR1 and CDR2 (germline): DFQATT, SNEGSKA (reference sequence). Trimming stripped 4 bases from V and 0 bases from J, with 10 bases between. This CDR3 is 14 amino acids long. This CDR3 reads CSAIGRNSYNEQFF. CDR3 in DNA: TGCAGTGCTATCGGTCGGAACTCCTACAATGAGCAGTTCTTC.

This clonotype was detected many times. The genes are TRBV5-1 and TRBJ2-1; D not certain. The CDR3 loop spans 14 amino acids. The V end lost 2 bases, the J end lost 3 bases, and 9 bases lay between the germline ends. Looked up from germline, CDR1 is SGHRS and CDR2 is YFSETQ. CDR3 sequence reads: CASSFGENYNEQFF. DNA of the CDR3: TGCGCCAGCAGCTTCGGAGAAAACTACAATGAGCAGTTCTTC.

V usage is TRBV6-2 or TRBV6-3 and J usage is TRBJ2-7, with 9 bases that match TRBD2. CDR3 length: 18 amino acids. In germline, CDR1 is MNHEY, CDR2 SVGEGT. Germline trimming cut 0 bases from V and 5 bases from J; bases unmatched to any gene: 14. The CDR3 nucleotides read TGTGCCAGCAGTTACTCGAGGGGCGGGAGGGCCCAGTACGACGAGCAGTACTTC. It translates to CASSYSRGGRAQYDEQYF.

The genes are TRBV12-3 or TRBV12-4 and TRBJ1-4, with D tentatively TRBD1 (5 bases). Trimming took 7 bases from V and 10 from J, leaving 19 bases between them. This CDR3 has 14 amino acids. The CDR3: CASKETGQSRKLFF. The CDR3 DNA sequence: TGTGCCAGCAAAGAGACTGGACAATCCAGAAAACTGTTTTTT.

This clonotype came up a few times. V gene TRBV11-2 combines with J gene TRBJ2-7; D not certain. CDR1 is SGHAT, CDR2 FQNNGV, per germline. V lost 3 bases and J 7 bases, leaving 7 bases between the germline ends. The CDR3 sequence is 11 residues long. This chain's CDR3 is CASSLFLEQYV. CDR3 DNA sequence: TGTGCCAGCAGCTTGTTTTTAGAGCAGTACGTC.

This clonotype has more than one count but fewer than ten. The J gene is TRBJ1-6, the V gene TRBV20-1, with 10 bases lining up with TRBD1. J was trimmed by 6 bases and V by 6 bases; bases with no gene match: 8. The germline V gene encodes CDR1 DFQATT and CDR2 SNEGSKA (reference sequence). The CDR3 loop spans 15 amino acids. CDR3 bases: TGCAGTGCAATAGGACAGGGGGATTTTAATTCACCCCTCCACTTT. Amino acid sequence: CSAIGQGDFNSPLHF.

This clonotype was recorded at least ten times. The rearrangement uses TRBV29-1 and TRBJ2-2, with 7 bases that match TRBD2. The CDR3 spans 12 residues. V shed 6 bases, J shed 6 bases, and the junction held 4 bases outside the gene matches. CDR1 is SQVTM, CDR2 ANQGSEA, per germline. The CDR3 loop is CSVGLGPGELFF. For the CDR3, the DNA is TGCAGCGTAGGACTAGGTCCCGGGGAGCTGTTTTTT.

The V call is TRBV3-1, the J call TRBJ1-4; 7 nucleotides align to TRBD1. Germline V gene lookup returns CDR1 LGHDT and CDR2 YNNKEL (reference sequence). The CDR3 totals 15 residues. After removal of 3 bases from V and 7 bases from J, the junction contained 8 bases not matched to a gene. The CDR3 here is CASSQNRGAGEKLFF. The CDR3 DNA is TGTGCCAGCAGCCAGAACAGGGGAGCGGGTGAAAAACTGTTTTTT.

This clonotype was found a few times. This chain links TRBV3-1 with TRBJ2-1, with D possibly being TRBD1 or TRBD2 (5 bases each). Germline V CDR1 and CDR2: LGHDT, YNNKEL (reference sequence). The V and J ends lost 10 bases and 7 bases respectively, with 14 bases between them. This CDR3 has 12 residues. Here the CDR3 DNA reads TGTGCCACCGTGGGGGAACTAAATGAGCAGTTCTTC. It specifies CATVGELNEQFF.

The chain joins TRBV5-8 to TRBJ1-2; TRBD1 might be the D (6 bases). V was cut by 6 bases and J by 2 bases, with 14 bases left in between. The CDR3 runs 14 residues. The germline gives CDR1 SGHTS, CDR2 YDEGEE. The CDR3 spells CASILQGRNYGYTF. CDR3 DNA: TGTGCCAGCATCCTACAGGGCCGGAACTATGGCTACACCTTC.

This clonotype was seen a single time. The V call is TRBV6-6, the J call TRBJ2-1; D is undetermined. V lost 2 bases to trimming and J lost 5 bases, with 7 bases between them. The CDR3 covers 13 residues. Germline CDR1 is MNHNY and CDR2 is SVGAGI (reference sequence). CDR3 nucleotide sequence: TGTGCCAGCAGTTACGTCGGCGACAATGAGCAGTTCTTC. Translated: CASSYVGDNEQFF.

The chain uses TRBV11-2 and TRBJ1-3; D possibly corresponds to TRBD1 (5 bases). The CDR3 contains 15 residues. Trimming took 0 bases from V and 3 from J, leaving 9 bases between them. The V gene's germline CDR1 is SGHAT and CDR2 FQNNGV. The CDR3 region is CASSLDPGVGNTIYF. The CDR3 coding sequence is TGTGCCAGCAGCTTAGATCCGGGGGTTGGAAACACCATATATTTT.

The genes are TRBV27 and TRBJ2-2; 11 bases are a match to TRBD2. Losses at the gene ends were 0 bases for V and 1 base for J; bases not matched to a gene: 7. The length of the CDR3 is 19 residues. Germline CDR1 is MNHEY and CDR2 is SMNVEV (reference sequence). The CDR3 is CASSLSRVSGRVNTGELFF. The CDR3, as DNA: TGTGCCAGCAGTTTATCCCGCGTTAGCGGGAGGGTGAACACCGGGGAGCTGTTTTTT.

Ten or more counts support this clonotype. The chain carries TRBV10-1 and TRBJ1-1, with 8 bases identical to TRBD1. The V segment lost 3 bases and the J segment 5 bases; nucleotides outside the gene matches: 5. In germline, CDR1 is WNHNN, CDR2 SYGVQD (reference sequence). The CDR3 contains 14 residues. CDR3 sequence (DNA): TGCGCCAGCAGTGAAACGGACAGGGTGACTGAAGCTTTCTTT. It translates to CASSETDRVTEAFF.

The V call is TRBV20-1, the J call TRBJ1-2; D perhaps matches TRBD1 (5 bases). This CDR3 is built from 13 residues. In germline, CDR1 is DFQATT, CDR2 SNEGSKA (reference sequence). V gave up 1 base and J gave up 4 bases, with 10 bases separating them. CDR3 region: CSARGGRGYGYTF. The CDR3 nucleotides are TGCAGTGCTAGAGGGGGAAGGGGCTATGGCTACACCTTC.